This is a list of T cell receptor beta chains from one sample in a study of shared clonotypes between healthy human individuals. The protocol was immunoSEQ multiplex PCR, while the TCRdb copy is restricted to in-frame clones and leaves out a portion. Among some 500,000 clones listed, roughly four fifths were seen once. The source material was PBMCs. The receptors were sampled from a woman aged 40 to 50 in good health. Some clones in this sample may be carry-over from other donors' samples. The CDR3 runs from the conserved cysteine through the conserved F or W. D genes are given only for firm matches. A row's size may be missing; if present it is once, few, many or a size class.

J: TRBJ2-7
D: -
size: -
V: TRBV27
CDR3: CASSSRGPSYEQYF
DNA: TGTGCCAGCAGTTCGAGAGGCCCCTCCTACGAGCAGTACTTC

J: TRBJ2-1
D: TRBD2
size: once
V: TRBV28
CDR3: CASSSPGTNYYNEQFF
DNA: TGTGCCAGCAGTTCCCCCGGGACTAATTACTACAATGAGCAGTTCTTC

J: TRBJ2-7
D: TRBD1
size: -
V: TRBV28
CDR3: CASSRQGGVLWSEQYF
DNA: TGTGCCAGCAGTCGACAGGGTGGGGTCCTTTGGAGCGAGCAGTACTTC

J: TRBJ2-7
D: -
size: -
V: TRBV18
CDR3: CASSSGQSRHEQYF
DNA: TGTGCCAGCTCATCAGGACAGTCTAGGCACGAGCAGTACTTC

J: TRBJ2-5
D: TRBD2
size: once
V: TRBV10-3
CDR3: CAISSAGGGETQYF
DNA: TGTGCCATCAGTTCAGCGGGAGGGGGAGAGACCCAGTACTTC

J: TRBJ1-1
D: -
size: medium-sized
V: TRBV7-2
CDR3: CASIWTANTEAFF
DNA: TGTGCCAGCATATGGACAGCGAACACTGAAGCTTTCTTT

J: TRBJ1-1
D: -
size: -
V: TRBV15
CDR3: CATSRETVGTEAFF
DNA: TGTGCCACCAGCAGAGAGACTGTGGGCACTGAAGCTTTCTTT

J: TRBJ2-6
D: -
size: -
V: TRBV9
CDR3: CASSVGGSGANVLTF
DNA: TGTGCCAGCAGCGTAGGAGGGTCTGGGGCCAACGTCCTGACTTTC

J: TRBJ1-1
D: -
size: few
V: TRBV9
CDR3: CASSATVNTEAFF
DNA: TGTGCCAGCAGCGCGACAGTTAACACTGAAGCTTTCTTT

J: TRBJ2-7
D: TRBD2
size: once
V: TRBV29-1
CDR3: CSVQLAGVYEQYF
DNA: TGCAGCGTTCAACTAGCGGGAGTCTACGAGCAGTACTTC

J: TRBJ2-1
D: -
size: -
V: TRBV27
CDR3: CASTPGRNNEQFF
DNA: TGTGCCAGCACCCCGGGACGAAACAATGAGCAGTTCTTC

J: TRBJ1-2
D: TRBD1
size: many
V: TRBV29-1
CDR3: CSVGTGLTSGGYTF
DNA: TGCAGCGTTGGGACAGGGCTCACTTCGGGTGGCTACACCTTC

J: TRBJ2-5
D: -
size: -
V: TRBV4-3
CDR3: CASSKSGWRQQETQYF
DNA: TGCGCCAGCAGTAAAAGCGGGTGGCGTCAGCAAGAGACCCAGTACTTC

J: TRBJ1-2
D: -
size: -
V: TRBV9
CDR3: CASSSDRSLRGYTF
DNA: TGTGCCAGCAGTTCCGACCGTTCCCTTCGGGGCTACACCTTC

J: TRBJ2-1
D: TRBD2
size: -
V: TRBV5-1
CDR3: CASSPPTLAGAALNEQFF
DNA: TGCGCCAGCAGCCCCCCAACTTTAGCGGGAGCAGCACTTAATGAGCAGTTCTTC

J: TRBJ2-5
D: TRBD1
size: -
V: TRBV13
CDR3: CASSLGRYRGQETQYF
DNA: TGTGCCAGCAGCTTAGGCCGTTACAGGGGGCAGGAGACCCAGTACTTC

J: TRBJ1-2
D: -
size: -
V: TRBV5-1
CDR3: CASSMVQDSEDYGYTF
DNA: TGCGCCAGCAGCATGGTACAGGACAGCGAGGACTATGGCTACACCTTC

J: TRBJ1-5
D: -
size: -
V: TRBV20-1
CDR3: CSAPLEGPQHF
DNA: TGCAGTGCTCCACTCGAGGGGCCCCAGCATTTT

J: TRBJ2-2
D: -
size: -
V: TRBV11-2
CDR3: CASSITPGAGELFF
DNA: TGTGCCAGCAGCATTACTCCCGGGGCCGGGGAGCTGTTTTTT

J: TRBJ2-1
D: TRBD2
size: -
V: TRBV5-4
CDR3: CASSLDSSGPYNEQFF
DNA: TGTGCCAGCAGCTTGGACTCTAGCGGGCCTTACAATGAGCAGTTCTTC

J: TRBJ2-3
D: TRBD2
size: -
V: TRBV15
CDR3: CATSRSSGYPDTQYF
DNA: TGTGCCACCAGCAGGTCTAGCGGCTACCCAGATACGCAGTATTTT

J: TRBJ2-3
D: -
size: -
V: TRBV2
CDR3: CASSEGGADTQYF
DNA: TGTGCCAGCAGTGAAGGGGGGGCAGATACGCAGTATTTT

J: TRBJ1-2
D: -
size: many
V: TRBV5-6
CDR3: CASSLVVGANYGYTF
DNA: TGTGCCAGCAGCTTGGTCGTGGGAGCTAACTATGGCTACACCTTC

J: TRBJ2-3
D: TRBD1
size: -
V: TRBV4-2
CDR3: CASSQDSDRSFDTQYF
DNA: TGTGCCAGCAGCCAAGATTCGGACAGGAGTTTTGATACGCAGTATTTT

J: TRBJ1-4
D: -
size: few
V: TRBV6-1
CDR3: CASSKDMIEEKLFF
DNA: TGTGCCAGCAGTAAGGACATGATTGAAGAAAAACTGTTTTTT

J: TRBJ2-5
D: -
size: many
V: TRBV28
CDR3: CASSLTGPQSETQYF
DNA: TGTGCCAGCAGTTTAACGGGCCCACAATCGGAGACCCAGTACTTC

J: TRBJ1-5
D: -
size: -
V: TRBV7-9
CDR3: CASSLQGSDQPQHF
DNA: TGTGCCAGCAGCCTACAGGGTTCTGATCAGCCCCAGCATTTT

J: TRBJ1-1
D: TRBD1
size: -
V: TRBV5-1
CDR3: CASSLVPGGLNTEAFF
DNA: TGCGCCAGCAGCTTGGTCCCAGGGGGGTTGAACACTGAAGCTTTCTTT

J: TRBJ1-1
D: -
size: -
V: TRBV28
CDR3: CASSSETGYSEAFF
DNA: TGTGCCAGCAGTTCCGAAACAGGGTATAGTGAAGCTTTCTTT

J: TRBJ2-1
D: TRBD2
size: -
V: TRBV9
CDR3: CASSVAGLAGGPYEQFF
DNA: TGTGCCAGCAGCGTAGCTGGGCTAGCGGGAGGGCCGTATGAGCAGTTCTTC

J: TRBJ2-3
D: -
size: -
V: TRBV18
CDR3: CASQLEDAQYF
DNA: TGTGCCAGCCAACTAGAAGATGCGCAGTATTTT

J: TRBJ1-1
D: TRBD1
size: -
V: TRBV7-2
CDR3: CASSLGDRGYTEAFF
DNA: TGTGCCAGCAGCTTGGGGGACAGGGGTTACACTGAAGCTTTCTTT

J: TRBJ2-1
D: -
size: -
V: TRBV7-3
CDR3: CASSLIANMYSEQFF
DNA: TGTGCCAGCAGCTTAATTGCCAATATGTACAGTGAGCAGTTCTTC

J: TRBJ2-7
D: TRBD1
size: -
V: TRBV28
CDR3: CASSFGGQGAYEQYF
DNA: TGTGCCAGCAGTTTCGGGGGACAGGGAGCCTACGAGCAGTACTTC

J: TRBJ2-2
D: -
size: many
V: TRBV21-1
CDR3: CASSLQGVAGAGGELFF
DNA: TGTGCCAGCAGCCTCCAAGGGGTAGCGGGAGCGGGCGGGGAGCTGTTTTTT

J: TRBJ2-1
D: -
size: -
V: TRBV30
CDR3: CAWSGARIDEQFF
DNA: TGTGCCTGGAGTGGTGCTAGAATCGATGAGCAGTTCTTC

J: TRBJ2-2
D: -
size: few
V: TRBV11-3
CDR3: CASSRINTGELFF
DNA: TGTGCCAGCAGCCGAATTAACACCGGGGAGCTGTTTTTT

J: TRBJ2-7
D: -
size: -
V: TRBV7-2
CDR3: CASSLAGSYEQYF
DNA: TGTGCCAGCAGCTTAGCGGGATCCTACGAGCAGTACTTC

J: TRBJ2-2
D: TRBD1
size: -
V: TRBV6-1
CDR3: CASSRTGPGTGELFF
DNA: TGTGCCAGCAGTCGGACAGGGCCGGGCACCGGGGAGCTGTTTTTT

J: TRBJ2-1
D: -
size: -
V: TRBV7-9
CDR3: CASSLVRGRTYNEQFF
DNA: TGTGCCAGCAGCTTAGTACGAGGACGGACATACAATGAGCAGTTCTTC